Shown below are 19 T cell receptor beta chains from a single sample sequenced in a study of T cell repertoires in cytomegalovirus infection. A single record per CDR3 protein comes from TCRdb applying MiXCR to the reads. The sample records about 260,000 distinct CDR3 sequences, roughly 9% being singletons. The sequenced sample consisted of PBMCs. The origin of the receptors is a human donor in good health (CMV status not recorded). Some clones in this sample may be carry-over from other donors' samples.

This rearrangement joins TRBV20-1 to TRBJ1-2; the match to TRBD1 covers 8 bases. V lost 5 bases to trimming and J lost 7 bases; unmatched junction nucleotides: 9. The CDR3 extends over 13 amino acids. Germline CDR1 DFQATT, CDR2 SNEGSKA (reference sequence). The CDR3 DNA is TGCAGTGCTGGCGAGGACAGGGTGGGTGGCTACACCTTC. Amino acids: CSAGEDRVGGYTF.

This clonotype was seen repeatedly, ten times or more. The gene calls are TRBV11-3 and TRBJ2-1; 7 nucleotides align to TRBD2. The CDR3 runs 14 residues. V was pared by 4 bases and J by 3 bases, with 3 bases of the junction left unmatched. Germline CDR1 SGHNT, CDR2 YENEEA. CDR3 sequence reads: CASSSRTSYNEQFF. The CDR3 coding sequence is TGTGCCAGCAGCTCGAGGACTAGCTACAATGAGCAGTTCTTC.

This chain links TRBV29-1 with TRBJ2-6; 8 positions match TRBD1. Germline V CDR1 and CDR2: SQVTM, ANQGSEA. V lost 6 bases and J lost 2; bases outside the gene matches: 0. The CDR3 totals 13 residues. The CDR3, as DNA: TGCAGCGTGACAGGGGCTGGGGCCAACGTCCTGACTTTC. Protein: CSVTGAGANVLTF.

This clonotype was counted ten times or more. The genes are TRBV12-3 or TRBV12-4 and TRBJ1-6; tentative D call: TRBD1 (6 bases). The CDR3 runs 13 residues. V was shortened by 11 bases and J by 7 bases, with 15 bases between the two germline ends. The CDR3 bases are TGTGCCGCCCGGACGGGGGCAAATTCACCCCTCCACTTT. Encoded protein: CAARTGANSPLHF.

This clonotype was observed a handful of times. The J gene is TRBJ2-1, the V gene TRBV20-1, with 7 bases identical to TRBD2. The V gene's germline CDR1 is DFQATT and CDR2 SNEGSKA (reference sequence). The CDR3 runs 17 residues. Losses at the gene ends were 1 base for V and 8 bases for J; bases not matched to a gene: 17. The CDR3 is CSARVPGELAFGHEQFF. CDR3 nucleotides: TGCAGTGCTAGAGTTCCTGGGGAACTAGCGTTCGGCCATGAGCAGTTCTTC.

CDR3 sequence: CASSVQGRTEAFF. The CDR3 DNA is TGTGCCAGCAGTGTACAGGGACGCACTGAAGCTTTCTTT. J is TRBJ1-1 and V is TRBV25-1, with D perhaps TRBD1 (6 bases). V was pared by 4 bases and J by 4 bases, with 10 bases between. Germline V gives CDR1 MGHDK, CDR2 SYGVNS. This CDR3 has 13 residues.

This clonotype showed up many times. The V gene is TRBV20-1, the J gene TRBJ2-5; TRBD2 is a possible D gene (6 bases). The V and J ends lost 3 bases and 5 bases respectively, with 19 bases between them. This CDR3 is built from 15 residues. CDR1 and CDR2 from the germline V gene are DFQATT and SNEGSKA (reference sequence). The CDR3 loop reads CSASRRGTTQETQYF. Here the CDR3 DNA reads TGCAGTGCTAGCCGCCGGGGGACCACCCAGGAGACCCAGTACTTC.

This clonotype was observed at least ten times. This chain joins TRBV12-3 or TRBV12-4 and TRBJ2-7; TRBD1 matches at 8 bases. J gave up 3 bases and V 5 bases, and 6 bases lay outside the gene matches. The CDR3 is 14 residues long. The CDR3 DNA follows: TGTGCCAGCAGTAGGACAGGGAGACACTACGAGCAGTACTTC. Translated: CASSRTGRHYEQYF.

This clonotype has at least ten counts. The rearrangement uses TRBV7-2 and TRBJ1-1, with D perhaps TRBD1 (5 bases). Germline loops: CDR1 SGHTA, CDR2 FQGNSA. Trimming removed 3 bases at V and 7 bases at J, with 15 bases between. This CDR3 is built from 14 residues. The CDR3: CASSLGQGQGEAFF. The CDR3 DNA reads TGTGCCAGCAGCTTGGGGCAGGGTCAAGGTGAAGCTTTCTTT.

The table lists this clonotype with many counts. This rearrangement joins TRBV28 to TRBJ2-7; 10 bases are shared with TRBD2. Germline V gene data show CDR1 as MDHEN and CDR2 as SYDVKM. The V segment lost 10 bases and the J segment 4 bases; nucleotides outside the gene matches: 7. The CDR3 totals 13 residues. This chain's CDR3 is CATQGTSAYEQYF. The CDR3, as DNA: TGTGCCACTCAAGGGACTAGCGCGTACGAGCAGTACTTC.

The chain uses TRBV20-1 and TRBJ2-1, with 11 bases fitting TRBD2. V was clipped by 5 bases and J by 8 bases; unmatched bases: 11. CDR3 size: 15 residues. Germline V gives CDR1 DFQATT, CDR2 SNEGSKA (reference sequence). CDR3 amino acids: CSARITSGSTDEQFF. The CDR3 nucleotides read TGCAGTGCTCGAATCACTAGCGGGAGTACCGATGAGCAGTTCTTC.

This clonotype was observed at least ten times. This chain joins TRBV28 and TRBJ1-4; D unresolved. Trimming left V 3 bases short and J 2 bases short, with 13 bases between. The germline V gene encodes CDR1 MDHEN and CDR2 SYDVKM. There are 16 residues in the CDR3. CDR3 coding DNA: TGTGCCAGCAGTTTCGTAGGTCCCGGGACTAATGAAAAACTGTTTTTT. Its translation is CASSFVGPGTNEKLFF.

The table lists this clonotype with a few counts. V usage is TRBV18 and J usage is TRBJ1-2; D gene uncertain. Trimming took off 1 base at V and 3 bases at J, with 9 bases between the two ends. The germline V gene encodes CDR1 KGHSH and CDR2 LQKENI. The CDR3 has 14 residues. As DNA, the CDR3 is TGTGCCAGCTCACCACAGAGGGCAGACTATGGCTACACCTTC. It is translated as CASSPQRADYGYTF.

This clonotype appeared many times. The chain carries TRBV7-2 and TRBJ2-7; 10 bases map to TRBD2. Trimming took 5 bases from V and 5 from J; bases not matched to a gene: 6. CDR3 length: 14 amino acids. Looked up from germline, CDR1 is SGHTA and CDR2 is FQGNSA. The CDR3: CASSNPSGGNEQYF. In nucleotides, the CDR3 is TGTGCCAGCAGCAACCCTAGCGGGGGAAACGAGCAGTACTTC.

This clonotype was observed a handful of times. Here the CDR3 DNA reads TGCAGTGCTAGTCAACTAGCGGGAGGGTCCTACGAGCAGTACTTC. Its translation: CSASQLAGGSYEQYF. This chain links TRBV20-1 with TRBJ2-7; 13 bases agree with TRBD2. The germline gives CDR1 DFQATT, CDR2 SNEGSKA (reference sequence). J lost 1 base, V lost 3 bases, and 3 bases had no gene match. The CDR3 is 15 amino acids.

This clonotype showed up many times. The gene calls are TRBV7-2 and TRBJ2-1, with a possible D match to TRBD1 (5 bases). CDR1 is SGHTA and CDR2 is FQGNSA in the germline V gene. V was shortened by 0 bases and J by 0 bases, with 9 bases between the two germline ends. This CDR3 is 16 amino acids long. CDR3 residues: CASSLATGHSYNEQFF. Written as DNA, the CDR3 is TGTGCCAGCAGCTTAGCGACCGGACACTCCTACAATGAGCAGTTCTTC.

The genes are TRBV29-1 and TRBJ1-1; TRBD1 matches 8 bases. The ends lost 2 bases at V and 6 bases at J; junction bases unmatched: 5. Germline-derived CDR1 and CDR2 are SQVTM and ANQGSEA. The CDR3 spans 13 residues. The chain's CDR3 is CSVERGQGPEAFF. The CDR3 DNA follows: TGCAGCGTTGAAAGAGGACAGGGTCCTGAAGCTTTCTTT.

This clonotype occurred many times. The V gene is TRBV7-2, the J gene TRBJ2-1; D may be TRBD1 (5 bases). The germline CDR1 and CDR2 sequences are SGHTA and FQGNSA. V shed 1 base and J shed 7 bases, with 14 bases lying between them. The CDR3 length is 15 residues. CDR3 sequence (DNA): TGTGCCAGCAGCTTAGGGTCCAGGGCCGGGAATGAGCAGTTCTTC. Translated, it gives CASSLGSRAGNEQFF.

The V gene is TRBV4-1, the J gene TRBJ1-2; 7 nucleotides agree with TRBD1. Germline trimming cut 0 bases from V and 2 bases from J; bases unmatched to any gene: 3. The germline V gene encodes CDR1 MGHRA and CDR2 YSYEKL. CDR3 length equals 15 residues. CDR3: CASSQEPGGNYGYTF. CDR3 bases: TGCGCCAGCAGCCAAGAGCCAGGGGGGAACTATGGCTACACCTTC.